Sequencing of this T cell receptor beta chain was carried out in a study of blood T cells in healthy people across ages. The use of a sample-barcoded 5' primer and a J-beta primer mix characterized a second PCR of roughly 6 to 11 cycles. TCRdb processed the 5' RACE reads anew with MiXCR; each CDR3 protein has one entry. Of about 680,000 distinct CDR3 sequences listed, over 45% were seen once; the top ten hold 30% to 35%. This CDR3 has 10 residues. Germline assignment: CDR1 DFQATT and CDR2 SNEGSKA (reference sequence). V is TRBV20-1 and J is TRBJ1-1; 8 bases fit TRBD1. Source material: blood. The sequence derives from a woman aged 55-69 years in good health. CDR3 loop: CSGDRPEAFF. The CDR3 DNA sequence: TGCAGCGGGGACAGGCCTGAAGCTTTCTTT.